This T cell receptor (beta chain) comes out of a study of T cell responses to AZD1222 COVID-19 vaccine. Study results and caveats: The study identified only a handful of AZD1222 recipients as seropositive at baseline. The reported proportion of spike-specific TCRs targeting unmutated variant regions was nearly half.

To note about this clone: Its antigen is still unknown.

With 3 bases clipped from V and 7 bases from J, the junction kept 10 bases outside the gene matches. Germline CDR1 and CDR2: SGDLS and YYNGEE. The CDR3 has 16 residues. Produced via immunoSEQ multiplex PCR; TCRdb's table is partial and in-frame only. Of about 120,000 clones in the sample, 85% to 95% were seen once. The sequenced sample was peripheral blood, obtained 28 days after the second AZD1222 dose. V and J are TRBV9 and TRBJ2-4; 10 nucleotides agree with TRBD2. The receptor's source is an adult who received the AZD1222 COVID-19 vaccine. Here the CDR3 reads CASSDTAGGPGNIQYF. The CDR3 DNA reads TGTGCCAGCAGCGACACAGCGGGAGGGCCAGGGAACATTCAGTACTTC.